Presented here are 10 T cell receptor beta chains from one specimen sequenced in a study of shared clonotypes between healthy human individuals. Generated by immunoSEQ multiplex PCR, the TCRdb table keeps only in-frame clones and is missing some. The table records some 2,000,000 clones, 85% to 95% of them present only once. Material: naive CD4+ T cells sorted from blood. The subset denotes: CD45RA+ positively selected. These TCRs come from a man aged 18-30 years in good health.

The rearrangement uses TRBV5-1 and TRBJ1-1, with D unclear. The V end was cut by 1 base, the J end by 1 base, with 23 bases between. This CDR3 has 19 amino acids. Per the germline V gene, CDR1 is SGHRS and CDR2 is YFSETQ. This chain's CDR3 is CASSLNNIGLDPWNTEAFF. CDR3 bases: TGCGCCAGCAGCTTGAATAATATAGGGCTCGACCCTTGGAACACTGAAGCTTTCTTT.

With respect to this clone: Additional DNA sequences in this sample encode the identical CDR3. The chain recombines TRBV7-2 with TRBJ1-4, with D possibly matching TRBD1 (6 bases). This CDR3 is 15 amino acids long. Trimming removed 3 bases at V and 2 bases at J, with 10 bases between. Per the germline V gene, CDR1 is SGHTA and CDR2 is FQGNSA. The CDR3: CASSLRTATNEKLFF. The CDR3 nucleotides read TGTGCCAGCAGCTTGCGGACAGCCACTAATGAAAAACTGTTTTTT.

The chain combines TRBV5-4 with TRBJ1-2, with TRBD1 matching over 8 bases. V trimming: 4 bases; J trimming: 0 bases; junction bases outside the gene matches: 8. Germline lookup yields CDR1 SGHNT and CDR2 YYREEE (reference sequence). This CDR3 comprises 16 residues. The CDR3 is CASSPHPDRANYGYTF. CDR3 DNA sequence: TGTGCCAGCAGCCCCCACCCGGACAGGGCTAACTATGGCTACACCTTC.

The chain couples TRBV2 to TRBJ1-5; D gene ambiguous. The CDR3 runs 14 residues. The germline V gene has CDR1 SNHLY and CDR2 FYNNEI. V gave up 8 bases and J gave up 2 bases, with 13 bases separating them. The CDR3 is CASGRDVGNQPQHF. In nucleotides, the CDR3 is TGTGCCAGCGGGAGGGATGTGGGCAATCAGCCCCAGCATTTT.

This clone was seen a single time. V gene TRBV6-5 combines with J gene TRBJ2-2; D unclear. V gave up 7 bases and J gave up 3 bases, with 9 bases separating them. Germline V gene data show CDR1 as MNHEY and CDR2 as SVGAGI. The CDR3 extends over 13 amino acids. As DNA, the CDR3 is TGTGCCAGCAACCATCCCGACACCGGGGAGCTGTTTTTT. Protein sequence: CASNHPDTGELFF.

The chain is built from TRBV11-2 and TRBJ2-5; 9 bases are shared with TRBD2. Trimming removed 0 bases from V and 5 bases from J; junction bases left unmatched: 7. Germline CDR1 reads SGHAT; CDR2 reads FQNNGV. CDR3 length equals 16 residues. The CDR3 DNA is TGTGCCAGCAGCTTAGACGGTAGCGGGAGCGGTGAGACCCAGTACTTC. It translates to CASSLDGSGSGETQYF.

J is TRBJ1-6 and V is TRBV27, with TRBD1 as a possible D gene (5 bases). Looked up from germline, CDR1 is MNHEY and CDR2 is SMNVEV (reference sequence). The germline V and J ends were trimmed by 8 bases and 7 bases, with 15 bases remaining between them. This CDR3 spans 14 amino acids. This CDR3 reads CASHMVGTNSPLHF. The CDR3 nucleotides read TGTGCCAGCCACATGGTGGGGACCAATTCACCCCTCCACTTT.

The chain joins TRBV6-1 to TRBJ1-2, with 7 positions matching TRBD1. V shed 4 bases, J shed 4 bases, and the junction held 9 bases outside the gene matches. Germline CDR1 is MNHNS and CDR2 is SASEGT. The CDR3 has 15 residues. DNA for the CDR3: TGTGCCAGCAGTGGGTTGGACAGGATGAGCTATGGCTACACCTTC. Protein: CASSGLDRMSYGYTF.

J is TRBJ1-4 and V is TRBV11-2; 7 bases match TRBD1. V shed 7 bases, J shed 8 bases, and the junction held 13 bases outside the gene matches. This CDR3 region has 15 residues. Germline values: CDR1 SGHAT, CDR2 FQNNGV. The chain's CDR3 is CASNPLQGRGEKLFF. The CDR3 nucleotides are TGTGCCAGCAACCCTCTACAGGGGCGAGGAGAAAAACTGTTTTTT.

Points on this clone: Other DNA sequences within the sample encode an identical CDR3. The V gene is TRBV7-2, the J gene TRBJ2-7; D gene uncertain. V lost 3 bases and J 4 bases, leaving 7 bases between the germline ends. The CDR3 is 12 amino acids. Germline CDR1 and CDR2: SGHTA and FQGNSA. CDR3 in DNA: TGTGCCAGCAGCTTTAATCTGTACGAGCAGTACTTC. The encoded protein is CASSFNLYEQYF.